This T cell receptor beta chain was documented in a study of T cells expressing NK-cell markers. General study findings and limits: Certain NKG2C+ T cell clones were expanded, and their HCMV specificity remained unclear. A few donors' CD3+CD56-NKG2C+ cells were dominated by the same clonotypes. Top CD8+ clonotypes included the dominant CD3+CD56+NKG2C+ clonotypes in a handful of donors.

In the case of this clonotype: Its antigen is still unknown.

TCRdb processed the 5' RACE reads again and assigns one entry to each CDR3 protein, with no DNA. The table lists about 390,000 distinct CDR3 sequences, with roughly 10% in the top ten. The TCR was taken from a woman between 45 and 60 years old in good health. Sequencing was performed on blood T cells: a sorted CD56 or NKG2C T cell subset, CD4+ or CD8+ T cells, or bulk PBMC T cells (not recorded which).

This CDR3 reads CASTRGAGGNEQFF. The rearrangement links TRBV9 to TRBJ2-1; as DNA is missing, the TRBD1 call by TCRdb cannot be tested. This CDR3 comprises 14 residues. CDR1 and CDR2 from the germline V gene are SGDLS and YYNGEE.